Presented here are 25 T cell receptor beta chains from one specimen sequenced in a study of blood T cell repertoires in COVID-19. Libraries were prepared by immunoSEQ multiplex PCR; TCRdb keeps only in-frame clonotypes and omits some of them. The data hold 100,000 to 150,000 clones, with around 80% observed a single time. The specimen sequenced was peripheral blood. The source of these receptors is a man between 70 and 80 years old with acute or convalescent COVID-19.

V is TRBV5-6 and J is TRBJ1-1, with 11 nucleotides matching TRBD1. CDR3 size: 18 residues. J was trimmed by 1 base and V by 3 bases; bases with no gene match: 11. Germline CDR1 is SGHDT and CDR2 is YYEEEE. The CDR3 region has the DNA TGTGCCAGCAGCTACTTCTCGGGGACAGGGGGTCCGAACACTGAAGCTTTCTTT. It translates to CASSYFSGTGGPNTEAFF.

The DNA for the CDR3 is TGTGCTTGCGGCCCTTACAATGAGCAGTTCTTC. Protein sequence: CACGPYNEQFF. The rearrangement joins TRBV6-6 to TRBJ2-1; no clear D gene. Germline CDR1 MNHNY, CDR2 SVGAGI (reference sequence). CDR3 length: 11 amino acids.

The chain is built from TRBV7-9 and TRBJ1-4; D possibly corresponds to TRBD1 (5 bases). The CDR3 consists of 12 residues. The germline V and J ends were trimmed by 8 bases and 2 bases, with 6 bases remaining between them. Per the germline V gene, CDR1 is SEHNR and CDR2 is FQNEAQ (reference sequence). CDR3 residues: CASRGTNEKLFF. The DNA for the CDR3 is TGTGCCAGCCGGGGGACTAATGAAAAACTGTTTTTT.

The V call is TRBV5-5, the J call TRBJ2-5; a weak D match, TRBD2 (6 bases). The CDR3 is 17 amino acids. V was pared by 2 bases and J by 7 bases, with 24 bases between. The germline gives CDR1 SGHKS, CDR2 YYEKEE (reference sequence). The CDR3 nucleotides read TGTGCCAGCAGCTTTAACGACGCGGGACGGACCGGCGGGACCCAGTACTTC. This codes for CASSFNDAGRTGGTQYF.

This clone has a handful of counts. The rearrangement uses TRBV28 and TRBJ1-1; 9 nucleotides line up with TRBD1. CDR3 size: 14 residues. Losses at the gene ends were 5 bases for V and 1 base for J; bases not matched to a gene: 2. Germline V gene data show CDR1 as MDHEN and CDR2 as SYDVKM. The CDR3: CASSQGQGNTEAFF. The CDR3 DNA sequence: TGTGCCAGCAGTCAGGGACAGGGGAACACTGAAGCTTTCTTT.

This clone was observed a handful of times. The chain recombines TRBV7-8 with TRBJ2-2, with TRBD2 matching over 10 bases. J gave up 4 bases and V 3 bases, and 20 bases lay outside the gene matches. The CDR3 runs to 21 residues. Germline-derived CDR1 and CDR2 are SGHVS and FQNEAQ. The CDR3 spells CASSLVLLRLAGKKVTGELFF. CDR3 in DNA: TGTGCCAGCAGCTTGGTCCTGTTGAGACTAGCGGGCAAAAAGGTCACCGGGGAGCTGTTTTTT.

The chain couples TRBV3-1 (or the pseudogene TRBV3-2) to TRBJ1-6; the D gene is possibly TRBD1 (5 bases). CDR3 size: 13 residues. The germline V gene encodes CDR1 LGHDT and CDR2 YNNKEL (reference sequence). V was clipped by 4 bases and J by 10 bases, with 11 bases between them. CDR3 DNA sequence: TGTGCCAGCAGCCTCAGGGTTCGCTCACCCCTCCACTTT. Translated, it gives CASSLRVRSPLHF.

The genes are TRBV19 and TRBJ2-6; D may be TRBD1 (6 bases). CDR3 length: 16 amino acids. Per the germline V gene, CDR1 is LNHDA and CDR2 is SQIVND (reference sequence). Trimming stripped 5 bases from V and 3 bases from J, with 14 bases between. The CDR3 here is CASSGKGVVGANVLTF. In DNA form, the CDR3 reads TGTGCCAGTAGTGGAAAGGGGGTTGTTGGGGCCAACGTCCTGACTTTC.

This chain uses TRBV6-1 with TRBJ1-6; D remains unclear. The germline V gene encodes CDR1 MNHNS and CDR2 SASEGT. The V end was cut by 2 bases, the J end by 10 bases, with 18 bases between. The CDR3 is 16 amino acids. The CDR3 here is CASSELSGRGGSPLHF. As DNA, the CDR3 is TGTGCCAGCAGTGAACTTAGCGGCCGAGGAGGATCACCCCTCCACTTT.

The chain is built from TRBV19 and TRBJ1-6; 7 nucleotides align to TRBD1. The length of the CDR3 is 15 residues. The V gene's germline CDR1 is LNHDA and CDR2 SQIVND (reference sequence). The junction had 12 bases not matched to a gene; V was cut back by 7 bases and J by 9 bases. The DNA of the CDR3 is TGTGCCAGTACCCCGGTACAGGGGAGAGGTTCACCCCTCCACTTT. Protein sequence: CASTPVQGRGSPLHF.

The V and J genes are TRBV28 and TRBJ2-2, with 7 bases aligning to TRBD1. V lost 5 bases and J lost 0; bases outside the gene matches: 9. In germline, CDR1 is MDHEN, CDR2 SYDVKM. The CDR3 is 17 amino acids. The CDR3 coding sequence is TGTGCCAGCAGTGTGCGAGGTCAGGGGGCGAACACCGGGGAGCTGTTTTTT. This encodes CASSVRGQGANTGELFF.

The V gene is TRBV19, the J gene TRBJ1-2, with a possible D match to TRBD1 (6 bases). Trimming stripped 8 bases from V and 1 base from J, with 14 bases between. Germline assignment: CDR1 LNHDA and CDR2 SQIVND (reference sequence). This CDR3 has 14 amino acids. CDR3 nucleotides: TGTGCCAGTGCATACGGACAGCTTAACTATGGCTACACCTTC. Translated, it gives CASAYGQLNYGYTF.

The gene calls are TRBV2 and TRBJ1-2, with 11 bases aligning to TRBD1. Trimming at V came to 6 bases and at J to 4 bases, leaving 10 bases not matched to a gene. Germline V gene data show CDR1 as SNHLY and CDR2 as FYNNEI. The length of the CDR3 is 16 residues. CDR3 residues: CASSFYRDRGIYGYTF. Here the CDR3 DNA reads TGTGCCAGCAGCTTTTACCGGGACAGGGGGATCTATGGCTACACCTTC.

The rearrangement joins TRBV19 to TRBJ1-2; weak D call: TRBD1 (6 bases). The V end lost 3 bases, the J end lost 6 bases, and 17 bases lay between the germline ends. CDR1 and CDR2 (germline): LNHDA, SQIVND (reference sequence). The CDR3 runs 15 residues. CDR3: CASSMGSFPGDGYTF. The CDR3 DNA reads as TGTGCCAGTAGTATGGGATCGTTCCCAGGGGATGGCTACACCTTC.

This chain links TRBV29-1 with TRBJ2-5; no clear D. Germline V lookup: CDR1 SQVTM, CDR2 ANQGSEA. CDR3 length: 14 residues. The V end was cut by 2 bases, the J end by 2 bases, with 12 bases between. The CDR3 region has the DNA TGCAGCGTTGAACTGGTCAGGCAGCAAGAGACCCAGTACTTC. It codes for CSVELVRQQETQYF.

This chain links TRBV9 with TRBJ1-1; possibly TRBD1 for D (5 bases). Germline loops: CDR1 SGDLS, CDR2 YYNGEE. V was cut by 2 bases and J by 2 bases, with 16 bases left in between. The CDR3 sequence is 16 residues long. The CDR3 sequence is CASSVGRAQVNTEAFF. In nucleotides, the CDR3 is TGTGCCAGCAGCGTGGGGAGGGCACAGGTTAACACTGAAGCTTTCTTT.

The CDR3 here is CAWSVSATTYEQYF. In nucleotides, the CDR3 is TGTGCCTGGAGTGTATCAGCGACCACCTACGAGCAGTACTTC. The J gene is TRBJ2-7, the V gene TRBV30; D ambiguous. V lost 0 bases, J lost 2 bases, and 11 bases lay in between. This CDR3 comprises 14 residues. Germline-derived CDR1 and CDR2 are GTSNPN and SVGIG (reference sequence).

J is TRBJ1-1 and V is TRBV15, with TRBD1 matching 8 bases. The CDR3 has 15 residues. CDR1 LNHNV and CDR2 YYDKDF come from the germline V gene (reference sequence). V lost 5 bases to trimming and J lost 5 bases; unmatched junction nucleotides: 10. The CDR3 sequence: CATSRAQGAGTEAFF. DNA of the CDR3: TGTGCCACCAGCCGAGCCCAGGGGGCAGGGACTGAAGCTTTCTTT.

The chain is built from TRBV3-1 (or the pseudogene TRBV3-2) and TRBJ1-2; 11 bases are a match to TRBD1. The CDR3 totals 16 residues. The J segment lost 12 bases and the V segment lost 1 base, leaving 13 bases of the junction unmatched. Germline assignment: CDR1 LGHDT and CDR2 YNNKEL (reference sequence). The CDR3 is CASSQGPPGQGGGNTF. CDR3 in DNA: TGTGCCAGCAGCCAAGGTCCCCCGGGACAGGGGGGGGGAAACACCTTC.

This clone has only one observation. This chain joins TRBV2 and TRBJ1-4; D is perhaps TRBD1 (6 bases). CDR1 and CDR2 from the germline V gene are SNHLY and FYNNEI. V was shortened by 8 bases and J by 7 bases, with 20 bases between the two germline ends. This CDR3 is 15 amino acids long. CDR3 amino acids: CASRPMDSSSEKLFF. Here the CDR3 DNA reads TGTGCCAGCCGGCCGATGGACAGTAGTAGTGAAAAACTGTTTTTT.

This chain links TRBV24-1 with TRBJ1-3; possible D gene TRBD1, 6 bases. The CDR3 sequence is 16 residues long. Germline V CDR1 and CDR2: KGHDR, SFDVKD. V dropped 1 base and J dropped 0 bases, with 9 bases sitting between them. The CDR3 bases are TGTGCCACCAGTGATTTTTCGGACAGCTCTGGAAACACCATATATTTT. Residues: CATSDFSDSSGNTIYF.

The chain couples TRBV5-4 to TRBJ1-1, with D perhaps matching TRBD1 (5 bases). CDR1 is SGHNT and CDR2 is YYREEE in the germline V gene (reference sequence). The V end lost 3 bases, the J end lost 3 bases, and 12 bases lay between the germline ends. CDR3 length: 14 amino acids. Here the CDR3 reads CASSSRGRDTEAFF. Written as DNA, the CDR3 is TGTGCCAGCAGCTCCCGGGGGAGAGACACTGAAGCTTTCTTT.

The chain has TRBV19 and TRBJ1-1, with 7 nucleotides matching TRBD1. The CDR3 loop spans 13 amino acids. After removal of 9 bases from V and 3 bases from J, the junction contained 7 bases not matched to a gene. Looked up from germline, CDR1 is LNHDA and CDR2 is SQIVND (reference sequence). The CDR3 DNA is TGTGCCAGCCGGGGGACAGTGGACACTGAAGCTTTCTTT. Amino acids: CASRGTVDTEAFF.

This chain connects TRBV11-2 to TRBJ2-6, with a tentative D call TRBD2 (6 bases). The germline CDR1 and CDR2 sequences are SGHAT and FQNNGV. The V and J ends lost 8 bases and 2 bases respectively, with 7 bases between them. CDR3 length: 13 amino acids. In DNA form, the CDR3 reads TGTGCCAGCGGGGGGACTGGGGCCAACGTCCTGACTTTC. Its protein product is CASGGTGANVLTF. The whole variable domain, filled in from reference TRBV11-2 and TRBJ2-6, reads EAGVAQSPRYKIIEKRQSVAFWCNPISGHATLYWYQQILGQGPKLLIQFQNNGVVDDSQLPKDRFSAERLKGVDSTLKIQPAKLEDSAVYLCASGGTGANVLTFGAGSRLTVL.

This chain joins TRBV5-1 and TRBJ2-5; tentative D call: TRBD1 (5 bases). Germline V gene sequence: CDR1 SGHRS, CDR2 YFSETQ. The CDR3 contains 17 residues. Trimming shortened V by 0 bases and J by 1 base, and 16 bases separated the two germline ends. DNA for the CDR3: TGCGCCAGCAGCTTGGAACCGCAACGAACAGGCCAAGAGACCCAGTACTTC. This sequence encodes CASSLEPQRTGQETQYF.